What follows is one T cell receptor beta chain and its context. The antigen remains undetermined. The primer mix had 60 Vbeta and 13 Jbeta primers. Profiling relied on immunoSEQ multiplex PCR, and the TCRdb table lists in-frame clones only, not all of them. The data show around 95,000 clones, around 84% seen once. Germline V gives CDR1 MDHEN, CDR2 SYDVKM. This CDR3 spans 12 amino acids. V was cut by 4 bases and J by 8 bases, with 11 bases left in between. This sample was included in a study of cytomegalovirus exposure and HLA in healthy donors. The study's findings and limits: Later analysis associated a missense DCLRE1C variant with TCR beta V- and J-gene trimming. Presence/absence analyses treated sequencing depth as roughly uniform across donors. According to the study, around 180 TCR beta chains were cytomegalovirus-associated. From TCR beta sequences, most subjects' HLA-A and HLA-B alleles were reportedly predicted accurately.

V is TRBV28 and J is TRBJ1-2; perhaps TRBD1 as D (5 bases). Source material: PBMCs. The source is a woman between 40 and 50 years old in good health and CMV-seropositive. CDR3 protein: CASSSGIIGYTF. CDR3 coding DNA: TGTGCCAGCAGTTCAGGGATCATCGGCTACACCTTC.